This TCR beta chain was observed in a study of T cell repertoires in aging, cancer and after chemotherapy. TCR beta rearrangements were amplified from peripheral blood genomic DNA. TRB rearrangements spanning V, D and J were amplified using mixed TRB-A/B primers. TCRdb re-derived calls from the multiplex PCR reads in MiXCR, one entry per CDR3 protein. The sample yields 1,500 to 2,500 distinct CDR3 sequences, approximately 25% seen once. From germline, CDR1 is SGHDT and CDR2 YYEEEE. V dropped 4 bases and J dropped 1 base, with 11 bases sitting between them. The CDR3 sequence is 14 residues long. This clonotype originated in a human donor with a solid tumor. The sample taken for sequencing was blood. This chain connects TRBV5-6 to TRBJ1-1, with unresolved D. The chain's CDR3 is CASSRKTTNTEAFF. CDR3 nucleotides: TGTGCCAGCAGCCGTAAAACTACGAACACTGAAGCTTTCTTT.